Below, one TCR beta chain is given with its context. Its antigen is undetermined. The CMV serostatus of this donor was not recorded. This entry is derived from a study of cytomegalovirus exposure and HLA in healthy donors. Overall study: The roughly 100 million unique TCR beta sequences, from 150 million to 200 million T cells, were found by an earlier analysis. Study-level points and caveats: Apparent HLA restriction characterized most CMV-associated TCR beta chains in a later analysis.

With V trimmed by 5 bases and J by 6 bases, 10 bases remained unmatched. CDR3 length equals 15 residues. Germline V gives CDR1 SGHTA, CDR2 FQGNSA. The PCR had 60 Vbeta and 13 Jbeta primers. The table came from immunoSEQ multiplex PCR; TCRdb's copy has only in-frame clones and leaves some out. The sample carries under 200,000 clones, over 80% recorded once. This TCR came from a human donor in good health. The J gene is TRBJ2-4, the V gene TRBV7-2; 7 positions agree with TRBD1. Sequencing was performed on PBMCs. The CDR3 here is CASSLSTGTANIQYF. CDR3 DNA sequence: TGTGCCAGCAGCCTGTCGACAGGGACAGCAAACATTCAGTACTTC. The whole variable domain, remainder taken from reference TRBV7-2 and TRBJ2-4, is GAGVSQSPSNKVTEKGKDVELRCDPISGHTALYWYRQSLGQGLEFLIYFQGNSAPDKSGLPSDRFSAERTGGSVSTLTIQRTQQEDSAVYLCASSLSTGTANIQYFGAGTRLSVL.